The 21 T cell receptor beta chains listed next were all sequenced from one sample in a study of T-cell reconstitution after alpha-beta-depleted transplantation in children. Unique molecular identifiers were used in preparing the TCRbeta library. One entry per CDR3 protein results from TCRdb running MiXCR on the PCR reads. The repertoire holds just under 550,000 distinct CDR3 sequences, approximately 20% seen once, with 3% to 4% in the top ten. This material consisted of PBMCs from the stem cell graft donor, taken from the stem cell graft. The receptors here all came from a human donor who donated a stem cell graft to a child with acute lymphoblastic leukemia.

This clonotype was seen more than once but under ten times. The V call is TRBV4-1, the J call TRBJ2-3, with D maybe TRBD2 (5 bases). Trimming cost V 1 base and J 4 bases, with 9 bases left between them. CDR1 MGHRA and CDR2 YSYEKL come from the germline V gene. CDR3 length: 14 residues. The CDR3 region has the DNA TGCGCCAGCAGCCAAGTCGCTAGCCCAGATACGCAGTATTTT. Translation gives CASSQVASPDTQYF.

This clonotype was counted between two and nine times. The V and J genes are TRBV7-9 and TRBJ2-7; D unclear. There are 15 residues in the CDR3. Trimming cost V 3 bases and J 2 bases, with 14 bases left between them. Germline V gene data show CDR1 as SEHNR and CDR2 as FQNEAQ (reference sequence). Here the CDR3 reads CASSFTVGLTYEQYF. CDR3 DNA sequence: TGTGCCAGCAGCTTTACAGTCGGCCTCACCTACGAGCAGTACTTC.

This clonotype turned up a few times. J is TRBJ2-5 and V is TRBV5-1; TRBD2 agrees at 12 bases. This CDR3 is built from 17 residues. The V and J ends lost 1 base and 4 bases, in that order; junction bases with no gene match: 8. In germline, CDR1 is SGHRS, CDR2 YFSETQ. This chain's CDR3 is CASSLTPSGRARETQYF. The CDR3 DNA reads as TGCGCCAGCAGCTTGACGCCTAGCGGGAGGGCCCGAGAGACCCAGTACTTC.

This clonotype was found a few times. The chain joins TRBV27 to TRBJ2-7; D not resolved. This CDR3 has 13 residues. Trimming pared 4 bases from V and 3 bases from J, leaving 10 bases between. Per germline, CDR1 MNHEY and CDR2 SMNVEV (reference sequence). The CDR3 loop is CASSSSSFYEQYF. The CDR3 region has the DNA TGTGCCAGCAGTTCCTCTAGTTTCTACGAGCAGTACTTC.

This clonotype was picked up a small number of times. The rearrangement links TRBV27 to TRBJ2-1; 10 bases are a match to TRBD1. This CDR3 has 16 amino acids. Germline-derived CDR1 and CDR2 are MNHEY and SMNVEV (reference sequence). After removal of 4 bases from V and 1 base from J, the junction contained 4 bases not matched to a gene. CDR3 DNA sequence: TGTGCCAGCAGTTCGGGACAGGGGAGGTCCTACAATGAGCAGTTCTTC. It is translated as CASSSGQGRSYNEQFF.

This clonotype has just a few counts. The genes are TRBV2 and TRBJ1-6; 7 bases map to TRBD1. There are 14 residues in the CDR3. V shed 6 bases, J shed 11 bases, and the junction held 10 bases outside the gene matches. Germline CDR1 reads SNHLY; CDR2 reads FYNNEI. The CDR3 DNA sequence: TGTGCCAGCAGGGAGGACAGGTCTCATCCACCCCTCCACTTT. Its protein is CASREDRSHPPLHF.

The J gene is TRBJ2-7, the V gene TRBV7-2; D may correspond to TRBD1 or TRBD2 (6 bases each). V was cut by 4 bases and J by 2 bases, with 12 bases left in between. From germline, CDR1 is SGHTA and CDR2 FQGNSA. CDR3 length: 14 residues. Here the CDR3 DNA reads TGTGCCAGCAGCTACCTCGGGGGCCCCTACGAGCAGTACTTC. Its protein is CASSYLGGPYEQYF. Complete variable domain (other parts from reference TRBV7-2 and TRBJ2-7): GAGVSQSPSNKVTEKGKDVELRCDPISGHTALYWYRQSLGQGLEFLIYFQGNSAPDKSGLPSDRFSAERTGGSVSTLTIQRTQQEDSAVYLCASSYLGGPYEQYFGPGTRLTVT.

This clonotype has more than one count but fewer than ten. V gene TRBV20-1 combines with J gene TRBJ1-6; D is undetermined. Germline V gene data show CDR1 as DFQATT and CDR2 as SNEGSKA (reference sequence). Trimming removed 0 bases at V and 0 bases at J, with 12 bases between. This CDR3 is 17 amino acids long. CDR3 amino acids: CSARDFPVSSYNSPLHF. DNA for the CDR3: TGCAGTGCTAGAGATTTTCCCGTTAGCTCCTATAATTCACCCCTCCACTTT.

This clonotype was counted a few times. The J gene is TRBJ2-3, the V gene TRBV7-9; 7 bases line up with TRBD2. In germline, CDR1 is SEHNR, CDR2 FQNEAQ (reference sequence). The CDR3 sequence is 17 residues long. The V and J ends lost 2 bases and 1 base, in that order; junction bases with no gene match: 9. This CDR3 is CASSLRSRERRTDTQYF. In DNA form, the CDR3 reads TGTGCCAGCAGCTTAAGGTCGCGGGAGCGACGCACAGATACGCAGTATTTT. The full variable domain, in which reference TRBV7-9 and TRBJ2-3 provide the parts outside the CDR3, is DTGVSQNPRHKITKRGQNVTFRCDPISEHNRLYWYRQTLGQGPEFLTYFQNEAQLEKSRLLSDRFSAERPKGSFSTLEIQRTEQGDSAMYLCASSLRSRERRTDTQYFGPGTRLTVL.

This clonotype was seen only a few times. The chain couples TRBV5-1 to TRBJ1-1; possible D gene TRBD1, 5 bases. The ends were cut back, 5 bases at V and 6 bases at J, with 17 bases in the middle. Germline lookup yields CDR1 SGHRS and CDR2 YFSETQ. CDR3 size: 14 residues. The chain's CDR3 is CASRVQGAEAEAFF. CDR3 coding DNA: TGCGCCAGCAGGGTTCAAGGGGCGGAGGCTGAAGCTTTCTTT.

The chain combines TRBV6-2 or TRBV6-3 with TRBJ1-5; no definite D call. V was cut by 2 bases and J by 4 bases, with 6 bases left in between. The CDR3 totals 13 residues. CDR1 and CDR2 (germline): MNHEY, SVGEGT. Here the CDR3 reads CASSYGINQPQHF. DNA of the CDR3: TGTGCCAGCAGTTACGGAATAAATCAGCCCCAGCATTTT.

This clonotype turned up a few times. CDR3 protein: CASSLLVQGPLDTQYF. CDR3 DNA: TGTGCCAGCAGCTTGCTGGTACAGGGGCCGCTGGATACGCAGTATTTT. The gene calls are TRBV5-6 and TRBJ2-3; TRBD1 aligns across 7 bases. There are 16 residues in the CDR3. Germline CDR1 is SGHDT and CDR2 is YYEEEE. J was trimmed by 6 bases and V by 1 base; bases with no gene match: 11.

The chain links TRBV7-3 to TRBJ1-2; D uncertain. The length of the CDR3 is 14 residues. Trimming took 1 base from V and 5 from J, leaving 11 bases between them. Germline CDR1 reads SGHTA; CDR2 reads FQGTGA. The CDR3 sequence is CASSLIPGQYGYTF. The CDR3 DNA follows: TGTGCCAGCAGCTTAATCCCAGGCCAGTATGGCTACACCTTC.

Only a few counts were recorded for this clonotype. V and J are TRBV20-1 and TRBJ2-3; 11 bases match TRBD2. J lost 4 bases, V lost 1 base, and 7 bases had no gene match. The germline V gene encodes CDR1 DFQATT and CDR2 SNEGSKA (reference sequence). The CDR3 runs to 16 residues. This CDR3 reads CSARVGGSGRADTQYF. The CDR3 DNA reads TGCAGTGCTAGAGTAGGGGGTAGCGGGAGGGCAGATACGCAGTATTTT.

The V and J genes are TRBV29-1 and TRBJ1-1; unclear D gene. This CDR3 region has 11 residues. Looked up from germline, CDR1 is SQVTM and CDR2 is ANQGSEA. V shed 3 bases and J shed 2 bases, with 4 bases lying between them. The CDR3 region is CSVDGNTEAFF. In DNA, the CDR3 is TGCAGCGTTGACGGTAACACTGAAGCTTTCTTT.

This clonotype was observed a handful of times. The genes are TRBV10-2 and TRBJ2-4; a possible D gene is TRBD2 (5 bases). This CDR3 contains 16 residues. Germline CDR1 is WSHSY and CDR2 is SAAADI. V lost 5 bases and J 3 bases, leaving 17 bases between the germline ends. The chain's CDR3 is CASSLLGDTGKNIQYF. As DNA, the CDR3 is TGCGCCAGCAGTCTTCTCGGGGATACGGGCAAAAACATTCAGTACTTC.

The chain couples TRBV29-1 to TRBJ2-7, with D perhaps TRBD2 (5 bases). Germline lookup yields CDR1 SQVTM and CDR2 ANQGSEA. The germline V and J ends were trimmed by 2 bases and 3 bases, with 14 bases remaining between them. The CDR3 is 14 residues long. The DNA for the CDR3 is TGCAGCGTTGAATATCGTGAGGGAAGCTACGAGCAGTACTTC. This sequence encodes CSVEYREGSYEQYF.

This clonotype was seen a few times. The V gene is TRBV5-1, the J gene TRBJ2-1; 9 nucleotides match TRBD1. The V segment lost 5 bases and the J segment 0 bases; nucleotides outside the gene matches: 12. Germline CDR1 SGHRS, CDR2 YFSETQ. The CDR3 loop spans 18 amino acids. This CDR3 is CASRPGQGIPSSYNEQFF. The CDR3 DNA reads as TGCGCCAGCAGGCCGGGACAGGGTATCCCAAGCTCCTACAATGAGCAGTTCTTC.

In this sample, this clonotype turned up a few times. The V call is TRBV7-2, the J call TRBJ2-1; the D is unclear. Deletions cut 4 bases from V and 8 bases from J, with 6 bases between. CDR1 is SGHTA, CDR2 FQGNSA, per germline. This CDR3 has 11 amino acids. This chain's CDR3 is CASSSWYEQFF. The DNA of the CDR3 is TGTGCCAGCAGCTCCTGGTATGAGCAGTTCTTC. Based on the CDR3 plus reference TRBV7-2 and TRBJ2-1, the full variable domain is GAGVSQSPSNKVTEKGKDVELRCDPISGHTALYWYRQSLGQGLEFLIYFQGNSAPDKSGLPSDRFSAERTGGSVSTLTIQRTQQEDSAVYLCASSSWYEQFFGPGTRLTVL.

The chain employs TRBV7-9 and TRBJ1-1, with D tentatively TRBD1 (6 bases). Germline V gene sequence: CDR1 SEHNR, CDR2 FQNEAQ (reference sequence). The CDR3 totals 14 residues. V gave up 3 bases and J gave up 4 bases, with 12 bases separating them. CDR3 bases: TGTGCCAGCAGCTTTTGGACAGAGGCCACTGAAGCTTTCTTT. It codes for CASSFWTEATEAFF.

This clonotype showed up just a few times. The CDR3 nucleotides read TGTGCCAGTAGTATAGATTCCGCGCCCTCCTCCTACAATGAGCAGTTCTTC. Translation gives CASSIDSAPSSYNEQFF. The chain uses TRBV19 and TRBJ2-1, with D unclear. The germline V gene encodes CDR1 LNHDA and CDR2 SQIVND (reference sequence). The CDR3 covers 17 residues. The germline V and J ends were trimmed by 0 bases and 0 bases, with 12 bases remaining between them.